Included here is one T cell receptor (beta chain) sequence, with context. The germline V gene has CDR1 ENHRY and CDR2 SYGVKD. Trimming took 3 bases from V and 6 from J, leaving 3 bases between them. The CDR3 extends over 11 amino acids. As to time point: newly diagnosed GD, antithyroid drugs for less than 3 months. Making the TCR library involved RNA that had been extracted from PBMCs. This entry is derived from a study of regulatory T cells in long-lasting Graves disease. TCR beta libraries were built with iRepertoire HTBI primers and Arm-PCR of CDR3 regions. TCRdb redid the calling of the multiplex PCR reads with MiXCR, one entry per CDR3 protein. The sample contains about half a million distinct CDR3 sequences, about 12% of which appear only once. These data also featured in a second study, about T cells in Graves' hyperthyroidism and ophthalmopathy. That work contributes: First-round RT-PCR of the TCR CDR3 relied on the HTBI primer set. Blood shared most expanded thyroid clonotypes above 0.001.

The starting material was peripheral blood mononuclear cells (PBMCs), obtained at new diagnosis, from a patient treated with antithyroid drugs. This chain uses TRBV10-3 with TRBJ2-1; the D is unclear. This sequence was found in a woman in her 30s with Graves disease. CDR3 in amino acids: CAISDFNEQFF. The CDR3 DNA reads as TGTGCCATCAGTGATTTCAATGAGCAGTTCTTC.